A single sample is the source of the 9 T cell receptor beta chains below, sequenced in a study of blood T cell repertoires in COVID-19. Sequencing used immunoSEQ multiplex PCR; TCRdb keeps in-frame clones, though not all of them. The sample includes over 200,000 clones, approximately 89% of them seen just once. Sequencing input: PBMCs or T cells enriched from blood (not recorded which). Source of these receptors: a woman aged 30 to 39 who had been exposed to COVID-19.

The chain recombines TRBV2 with TRBJ2-1; 11 nucleotides align to TRBD2. Looked up from germline, CDR1 is SNHLY and CDR2 is FYNNEI. With 6 bases clipped from V and 5 bases from J, the junction kept 3 bases outside the gene matches. The CDR3 is 14 amino acids. Here the CDR3 reads CASRTSGSNNEQFF. CDR3 nucleotide sequence: TGTGCCAGCAGAACTAGCGGGAGTAACAATGAGCAGTTCTTC.

The chain uses TRBV5-1 and TRBJ1-1; 12 bases map to TRBD1. This CDR3 is 16 amino acids long. In germline, CDR1 is SGHRS, CDR2 YFSETQ. Trimming at V came to 4 bases and at J to 3 bases, leaving 7 bases not matched to a gene. The CDR3 protein is CASSQGTGGADTEAFF. CDR3 in DNA: TGCGCCAGCAGCCAGGGGACAGGGGGCGCGGACACTGAAGCTTTCTTT.

J is TRBJ2-5 and V is TRBV24-1; 7 bases line up with TRBD2. The junction had 2 bases not matched to a gene; V was cut back by 0 bases and J by 2 bases. CDR3 length: 15 amino acids. From germline, CDR1 is KGHDR and CDR2 SFDVKD. CDR3 DNA sequence: TGTGCCACCAGTGATTTGGCGGGAGCTCAAGAGACCCAGTACTTC. As protein: CATSDLAGAQETQYF.

The rearrangement uses TRBV28 and TRBJ2-7; 9 nucleotides match TRBD2. Germline V gives CDR1 MDHEN, CDR2 SYDVKM. V shed 2 bases, J shed 2 bases, and the junction held 10 bases outside the gene matches. CDR3 length: 17 residues. CDR3 in amino acids: CASSLGLAGFQAYEQYF. CDR3 bases: TGTGCCAGCAGTTTAGGGCTAGCGGGGTTCCAAGCCTACGAGCAGTACTTC. Full variable domain (missing parts from reference TRBV28 and TRBJ2-7): DVKVTQSSRYLVKRTGEKVFLECVQDMDHENMFWYRQDPGLGLRLIYFSYDVKMKEKGDIPEGYSVSREKKERFSLILESASTNQTSMYLCASSLGLAGFQAYEQYFGPGTRLTVT.

V usage is TRBV3-1 (or the pseudogene TRBV3-2) and J usage is TRBJ1-2; D not resolved. V was pared by 4 bases and J by 9 bases, with 21 bases between. Germline values: CDR1 LGHDT, CDR2 YNNKEL (reference sequence). The CDR3 is 15 amino acids. The CDR3 sequence is CASSLSWTGSMSYTF. The CDR3 bases are TGTGCCAGCAGCCTATCTTGGACGGGATCTATGAGCTACACCTTC.

The rearrangement links TRBV12-3 or TRBV12-4 to TRBJ2-7, with 7 bases aligning to TRBD1. The CDR3 totals 13 residues. V dropped 4 bases and J dropped 5; count of bases not matched to a gene: 5. CDR3 DNA sequence: TGTGCCAGCAGTTCGGACAGGCCCCACGAGCAGTACTTC. It yields the protein CASSSDRPHEQYF.

The chain is built from TRBV9 and TRBJ2-7, with TRBD2 identical over 14 bases. Germline CDR1 and CDR2: SGDLS and YYNGEE. The CDR3 is 18 residues long. Unmatched junction bases numbered 12, after V lost 4 bases and J lost 3 bases. CDR3: CASSRGGLAGGKGYEQYF. CDR3 nucleotides: TGTGCCAGCAGCCGTGGAGGACTAGCGGGAGGAAAGGGCTACGAGCAGTACTTC.

In its sample, this clone was seen once. V is TRBV3-1 (or the pseudogene TRBV3-2) and J is TRBJ2-2, with TRBD2 matching 9 bases. The CDR3 contains 17 residues. The germline CDR1 and CDR2 sequences are LGHDT and YNNKEL (reference sequence). Losses at the gene ends were 0 bases for V and 3 bases for J; bases not matched to a gene: 5. CDR3 protein: CASSQEASGAYTGELFF. DNA for the CDR3: TGTGCCAGCAGCCAAGAGGCTAGCGGGGCATACACCGGGGAGCTGTTTTTT.

This clone appeared a single time. CDR3 residues: CASSEPSGKDTQYF. The CDR3, as DNA: TGTGCCAGCAGTGAACCTAGCGGGAAGGATACGCAGTATTTT. The J gene is TRBJ2-3, the V gene TRBV6-4, with 9 nucleotides matching TRBD2. The ends lost 3 bases at V and 6 bases at J; junction bases unmatched: 4. The CDR3 has 14 residues. CDR1 MRHNA and CDR2 SNTAGT come from the germline V gene.